This paragraph reports one T cell receptor beta chain. The data originate from a study of blood T cell repertoires in COVID-19. As for the study in general: In each case, the material was cDNA or gDNA derived from T cells, B-cell-depleted T cells, or PBMCs.

Those enrolled, adults aged roughly 18 to 89 years, came from some 25 US areas. Participant-given clinical history determined each cohort assignment. Among Cohort 3 donors, those recovered had two negative PCRs, clearance, or symptom resolution. Assay: immunoSEQ multiplex PCR; the TCRdb copy retains only in-frame clones and omits some. The table has 200,000 to 250,000 clones, roughly 85% seen once. The CDR3 is made up of 16 amino acids. Trimming shortened V by 0 bases and J by 5 bases, and 14 bases separated the two germline ends. From germline, CDR1 is MNHEY and CDR2 SVGAGI. The V gene is TRBV6-5, the J gene TRBJ2-1; a weak D match, TRBD2 (5 bases). Sample: PBMCs or T cells enriched from blood (not recorded which). This TCR was sampled from a man in his forties who had recovered from COVID-19. The DNA for the CDR3 is TGTGCCAGCAGTTACTCGATCCGCGACTACCACAATGAGCAGTTCTTC. Translating gives CASSYSIRDYHNEQFF.